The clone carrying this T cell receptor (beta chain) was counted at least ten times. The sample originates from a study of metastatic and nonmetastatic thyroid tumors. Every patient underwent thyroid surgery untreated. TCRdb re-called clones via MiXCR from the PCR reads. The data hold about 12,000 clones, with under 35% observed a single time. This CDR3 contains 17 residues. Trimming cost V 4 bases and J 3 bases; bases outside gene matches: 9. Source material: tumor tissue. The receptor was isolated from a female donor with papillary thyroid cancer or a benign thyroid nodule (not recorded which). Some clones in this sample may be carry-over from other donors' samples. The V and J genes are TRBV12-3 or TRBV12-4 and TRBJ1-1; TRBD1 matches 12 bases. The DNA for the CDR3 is TGTGCCAGCAGTTCTCCGGGACAGGGGGCTAGGGACACTGAAGCTTTCTTT. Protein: CASSSPGQGARDTEAFF.